This T cell receptor (beta chain) comes out of a study of CD8 T cells in Susac syndrome. CDR3 length: 13 amino acids. Per the germline V gene, CDR1 is SQVTM and CDR2 is ANQGSEA. After removal of 5 bases from V and 3 bases from J, the junction contained 2 bases not matched to a gene. RNA totalling roughly 0.5 to 1 ug underwent reverse transcription with random hexamers. TCRdb re-derived calls from the immunoSEQ multiplex PCR reads in MiXCR, one entry per CDR3 protein. The repertoire consists of approximately 200,000 distinct CDR3 sequences, with around 93% occurring once and the leading ten covering 0.07% to 0.095%.

The sample comprised CD4+ T cells from PBMCs. V is TRBV29-1 and J is TRBJ1-5; TRBD1 matches at 9 bases. The TCR comes from a human donor with multiple sclerosis. Here the CDR3 DNA reads TGCAGCGTTAGGACAGGGGACAATCAGCCCCAGCATTTT. Protein: CSVRTGDNQPQHF.